A selection of T cell receptor beta chains follows, all from one sample in a study of shared clonotypes between healthy human individuals. Using immunoSEQ multiplex PCR, the repertoire was profiled, and TCRdb retains in-frame clones only, with some absent. This table has 1,500,000 or so clones, approximately 98.5% appearing once. The specimen sequenced was naive CD4+ T cells sorted from blood. These receptors all come from a man between 25 and 39 years old in good health. Each CDR3 is given with its conserved first and last residue. A D gene is named only where the DNA matches it firmly. Expanded clones get a size class; other rows say once, few or many, or leave the size out.

TRBJ2-1	TRBV18	.	16	TRBD2	TGTGCCAGCTCACCATCCCTCAGCGGGAGAGGAGGTTTGCAGTTCTTC	CASSPSLSGRGGLQFF
TRBJ2-7	TRBV18	.	15	TRBD2	TGTGCCAGCTCACCATTGGCGGGAGGTGAGGTCGAGCAGTACTTC	CASSPLAGGEVEQYF
TRBJ2-2	TRBV27	.	19	TRBD1	TGTGCCAGCAGCCACCCATGGGGGAATCCGGGACAGGGGACCGGGGAGCTGTTTTTT	CASSHPWGNPGQGTGELFF
TRBJ2-1	TRBV6-5	.	13	.	TGTGCCAGCAGACGAATGGATGCCTCGACTGCGTTCTTC	CASRRMDASTAFF
TRBJ2-3	TRBV9	.	20	TRBD2	TGTGCCAGCAGCGTAGAGTCACTAGCGGGAGGGCACTGGGGCACAGATACGCAGTATTTT	CASSVESLAGGHWGTDTQYF
TRBJ1-4	TRBV18	.	13	.	TGTGCCAGCTCGAGAGGGCAAAATGAAAAACTGTTTTTT	CASSRGQNEKLFF
TRBJ2-3	TRBV5-6	.	15	TRBD1	TGTGCCAGCAGCACCTTGGACAGGGGGACAGATACGCAGTATTTT	CASSTLDRGTDTQYF
TRBJ2-1	TRBV18	.	14	.	TGTGCCAGCTCACCTTATACAGGTAACAATGAGCAGTTCTTC	CASSPYTGNNEQFF
TRBJ2-5	TRBV4-3	.	18	TRBD2	TGCGCCAGCAGCCAGTTCCCTTTTCAGACTAGCGACCAAGAGACCCAGTACTTC	CASSQFPFQTSDQETQYF
TRBJ1-1	TRBV2	.	15	.	TGTGCCAGCCTCCTCCCCCCAGGGGTGGGCACTGAAGCTTTCTTT	CASLLPPGVGTEAFF
TRBJ2-1	TRBV5-4	.	15	.	TGTGCCAGCAGCGCAGTGAGGGTTGGCTCCAATGAGCAGTTCTTC	CASSAVRVGSNEQFF
TRBJ2-7	TRBV5-6	.	13	.	TGTGCCAGCACTAACCTTCAAGGGAGAGAGCAGTACTTC	CASTNLQGREQYF
TRBJ2-7	TRBV2	.	17	.	TGTGCCAGCAGTGTTTATCTAGAGAACCTTTCCTCCTACGAGCAGTACTTC	CASSVYLENLSSYEQYF
TRBJ2-7	TRBV6-6	.	14	TRBD1	TGTGCCAGCAGTTACGGGACAGGGACCTACGAGCAGTACTTC	CASSYGTGTYEQYF
TRBJ2-1	TRBV11-2	.	14	.	TGTGCCAGCAGCTTATTTCGTCAGAGGAATGAGCAGTTCTTC	CASSLFRQRNEQFF
TRBJ2-1	TRBV29-1	.	12	.	TGCAGCGTTGCGGGATGGGACGATGAGCAGTTCTTC	CSVAGWDDEQFF
TRBJ2-3	TRBV4-3	.	19	TRBD2	TGCGCCAGCAGCCAGATAAAAATCGGACTAGCGGGAACTACAGATACGCAGTATTTT	CASSQIKIGLAGTTDTQYF
TRBJ2-1	TRBV9	.	16	TRBD2	TGTGCCAGCAGCGTAAGACTAGCGGGAGGGTTAAATGAGCAGTTCTTC	CASSVRLAGGLNEQFF
TRBJ2-1	TRBV5-1	.	16	.	TGCGCCAGCAGCTTGGCCGCGACAACGCCTTCAATGGAGCAGTTCTTC	CASSLAATTPSMEQFF
TRBJ2-7	TRBV13	.	13	.	TGTGCCAGCAGCATTTTACAGAGATACGAGCAGTACTTC	CASSILQRYEQYF
TRBJ2-5	TRBV5-1	.	18	TRBD2	TGCGCCAGCAGCTCGGGACTAGCGGGAGCGATCGGCCAAGAGACCCAGTACTTC	CASSSGLAGAIGQETQYF
TRBJ2-7	TRBV7-2	.	16	TRBD2	TGTGCCAGCCAAAAAAAATTACTAGCGGGAGGCTACGAGCAGTACTTC	CASQKKLLAGGYEQYF
TRBJ2-2	TRBV5-4	.	13	.	TGTGCCAGCAGCTCCTTAGCGGCCGGGGAGCTGTTTTTT	CASSSLAAGELFF
TRBJ2-1	TRBV5-1	.	16	.	TGCGCCAGCAGCTTGGGAACAAAACAGACATCTGATGAGCAGTTCTTC	CASSLGTKQTSDEQFF
TRBJ2-1	TRBV4-3	once	13	TRBD2	TGCGCCAGCAGCCCGGGACTAGCGGGAGTTCAGTTCTTC	CASSPGLAGVQFF
TRBJ2-3	TRBV18	.	18	.	TGTGCCAGCTCACCACCTGGGAGCAGGGTGCGGAGCACAGATACGCAGTATTTT	CASSPPGSRVRSTDTQYF
TRBJ2-7	TRBV4-3	.	13	.	TGCGCCAGCAGCCGCGGGACCGACTACGAGCAGTACTTC	CASSRGTDYEQYF
TRBJ2-2	TRBV5-4	.	15	.	TGTGCCAGCAGCTTGGGAGGGGTGACTTCCGGGGAGCTGTTTTTT	CASSLGGVTSGELFF
TRBJ1-1	TRBV30	.	14	.	TGTGCCTGGAGTGATAAACCGAGAGGCACTGAAGCTTTCTTT	CAWSDKPRGTEAFF
TRBJ1-5	TRBV7-6	.	17	.	TGTGCCAGCAGCTTAGGGCAGACGATTTATAGCAATCAGCCCCAGCATTTT	CASSLGQTIYSNQPQHF
TRBJ2-7	TRBV28	once	15	.	TGTGCCAGCAGTTTAGGTCCCCGGGGTCTCTACGAGCAGTACTTC	CASSLGPRGLYEQYF
TRBJ2-7	TRBV5-1	.	12	.	TGCGCCAGCGGAAGAGATCGGAACGAGCAGTACTTC	CASGRDRNEQYF
TRBJ1-1	TRBV6-1	.	11	.	TGTGCCAGCAGTTACGGCACTGAAGCTTTCTTT	CASSYGTEAFF
TRBJ1-2	TRBV10-1	once	12	.	TGCGCCAGCAGTGACGGGAACTATGGCTACACCTTC	CASSDGNYGYTF
TRBJ2-2	TRBV2	.	13	.	TGTGCCAGCAGTGAAGGTCCCACCGGGGAGCTGTTTTTT	CASSEGPTGELFF
TRBJ2-1	TRBV4-1	.	15	.	TGCGCCAGCAGCCCAGCGGGCACATCCTACAATGAGCAGTTCTTC	CASSPAGTSYNEQFF
TRBJ2-1	TRBV29-1	.	13	.	TGCAGCGGTCGTTGGAGCTCCTACAATGAGCAGTTCTTC	CSGRWSSYNEQFF
TRBJ2-7	TRBV7-2	once	11	.	TGTGCCAGCAGCTTCGTAGGCGAGCAGTACTTC	CASSFVGEQYF
TRBJ2-1	TRBV29-1	.	16	TRBD1	TGCAGCGCAGTACCCTCTTCTGGGACAGCCTACAATGAGCAGTTCTTC	CSAVPSSGTAYNEQFF
TRBJ1-4	TRBV18	.	13	.	TGTGCCAGCTCCAGGCGGAGGAATGAAAAACTGTTTTTT	CASSRRRNEKLFF
TRBJ1-4	TRBV6-6	once	14	.	TGTGCCAGCAGCCAGGGGTCAGCTAATGAAAAACTGTTTTTT	CASSQGSANEKLFF
TRBJ2-1	TRBV18	.	16	.	TGTGCCAGCTCACCAGGGGGAGGGGGCTCCTACAATGAGCAGTTCTTC	CASSPGGGGSYNEQFF
TRBJ1-2	TRBV28	.	14	TRBD1	TGTGCCAGCAGTTCGGGGGGACAGACCTATGGCTACACCTTC	CASSSGGQTYGYTF
TRBJ2-7	TRBV28	.	15	TRBD2	TGTGCCAGCAGTGGGCCTAGCGGGAGTAACCACGAGCAGTACTTC	CASSGPSGSNHEQYF
TRBJ2-5	TRBV5-1	.	15	.	TGCGCCAGCAGCTTAAATCTAGCGCCACAAGAGACCCAGTACTTC	CASSLNLAPQETQYF
TRBJ2-1	TRBV6-1	.	15	TRBD1	TGTGCCAGCAGGGTCCTGGGACAGGGGATTCATGAGCAGTTCTTC	CASRVLGQGIHEQFF
TRBJ2-1	TRBV28	.	16	TRBD1	TGTGCCAGCAGGCTCCGAGAGGGACAGGGGGTAGATGAGCAGTTCTTC	CASRLREGQGVDEQFF
TRBJ1-2	TRBV5-6	.	14	.	TGTGCCAGCAGCTTCTGGTCAGGGAAGTATGGCTACACCTTC	CASSFWSGKYGYTF
TRBJ2-7	TRBV7-2	.	14	.	TGTGCCAGCATCTTGCAGGGATTGGGCTACGAGCAGTACTTC	CASILQGLGYEQYF
TRBJ1-2	TRBV6-5	.	13	.	TGTGCCACCCGGGTGGGGGGCGCGGGAGGCTACACCTTC	CATRVGGAGGYTF
TRBJ2-4	TRBV7-6	.	14	.	TGTGCCAGCAGCTTAGTTCCGGGGGTGGACATTCAGTACTTC	CASSLVPGVDIQYF
TRBJ2-3	TRBV29-1	.	18	TRBD2	TGCAGCGGGGGGGGCGGACTAGCGGGTCCCTCAAGCACAGATACGCAGTATTTT	CSGGGGLAGPSSTDTQYF
TRBJ2-3	TRBV7-2	.	15	TRBD2	TGTGCCAGCAGCTTAGAGCTAGCGGGAGCGGATACGCAGTATTTT	CASSLELAGADTQYF